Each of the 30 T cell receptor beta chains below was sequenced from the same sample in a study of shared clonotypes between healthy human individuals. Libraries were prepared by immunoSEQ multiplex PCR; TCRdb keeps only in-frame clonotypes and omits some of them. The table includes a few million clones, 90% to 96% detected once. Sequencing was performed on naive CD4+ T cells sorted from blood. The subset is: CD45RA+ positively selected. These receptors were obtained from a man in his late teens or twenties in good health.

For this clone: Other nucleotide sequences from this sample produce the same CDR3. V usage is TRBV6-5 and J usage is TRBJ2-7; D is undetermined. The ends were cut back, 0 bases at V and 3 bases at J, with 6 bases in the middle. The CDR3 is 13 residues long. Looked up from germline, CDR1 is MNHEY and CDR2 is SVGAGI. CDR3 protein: CASSYSDGYEQYF. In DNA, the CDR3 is TGTGCCAGCAGTTACTCTGATGGCTACGAGCAGTACTTC.

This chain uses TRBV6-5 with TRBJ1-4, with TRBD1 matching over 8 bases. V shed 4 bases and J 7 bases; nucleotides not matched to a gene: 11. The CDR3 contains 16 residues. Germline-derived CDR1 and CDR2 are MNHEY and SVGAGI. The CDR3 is CASSLIYRGLGEKLFF. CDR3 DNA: TGTGCCAGCAGTTTAATCTACAGGGGGTTGGGTGAAAAACTGTTTTTT.

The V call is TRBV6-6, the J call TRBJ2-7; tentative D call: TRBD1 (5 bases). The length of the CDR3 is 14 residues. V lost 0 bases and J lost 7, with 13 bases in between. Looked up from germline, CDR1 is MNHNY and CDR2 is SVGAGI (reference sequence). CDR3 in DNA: TGTGCCAGCAGTTACTCAGTCAGGGTTGAAGAGCAGTACTTC. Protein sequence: CASSYSVRVEEQYF.

The CDR3 loop reads CASSMLGTDTQYF. The CDR3, as DNA: TGTGCCAGTAGTATGCTCGGAACAGATACGCAGTATTTT. The chain couples TRBV19 to TRBJ2-3; D is ambiguous. The CDR3 has 13 amino acids. Germline assignment: CDR1 LNHDA and CDR2 SQIVND (reference sequence). The V gene lost 3 bases and the J gene lost 3 bases, with 7 bases spanning the gap.

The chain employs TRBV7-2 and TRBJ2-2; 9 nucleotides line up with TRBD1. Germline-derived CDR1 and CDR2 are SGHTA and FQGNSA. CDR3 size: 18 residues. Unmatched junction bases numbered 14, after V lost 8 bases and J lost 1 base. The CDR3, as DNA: TGTGCCAGCCCCAAACCCACAGGGGGCGCTTGGAACACCGGGGAGCTGTTTTTT. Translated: CASPKPTGGAWNTGELFF.

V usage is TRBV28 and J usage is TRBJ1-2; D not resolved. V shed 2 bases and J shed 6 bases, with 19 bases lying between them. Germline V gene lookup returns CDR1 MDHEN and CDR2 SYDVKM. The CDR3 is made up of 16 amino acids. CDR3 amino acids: CASSLGQLLEVHGYTF. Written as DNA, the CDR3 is TGTGCCAGCAGTTTAGGGCAGCTACTAGAGGTGCATGGCTACACCTTC.

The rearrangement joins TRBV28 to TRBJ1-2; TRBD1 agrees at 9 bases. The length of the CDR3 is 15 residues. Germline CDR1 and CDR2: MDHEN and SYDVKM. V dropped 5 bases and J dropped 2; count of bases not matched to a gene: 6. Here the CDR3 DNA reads TGTGCCAGCAGTAAACCGGGACAGGGCAACTATGGCTACACCTTC. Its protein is CASSKPGQGNYGYTF.

CDR3 sequence reads: CASSARTGGDTQYF. The CDR3 region has the DNA TGCGCCAGCAGTGCCCGGACGGGGGGAGATACGCAGTATTTT. The gene calls are TRBV10-1 and TRBJ2-3; 7 bases line up with TRBD2. Germline V gene sequence: CDR1 WNHNN, CDR2 SYGVQD (reference sequence). The CDR3 is 14 amino acids. With V trimmed by 4 bases and J by 5 bases, 6 bases remained unmatched.

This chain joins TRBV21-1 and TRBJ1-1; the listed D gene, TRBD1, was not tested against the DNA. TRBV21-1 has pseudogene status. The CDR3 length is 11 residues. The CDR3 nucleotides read TGTGCCACCTACGACAGGGGGGAAGCTTTCTTT. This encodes CATYDRGEAFF.

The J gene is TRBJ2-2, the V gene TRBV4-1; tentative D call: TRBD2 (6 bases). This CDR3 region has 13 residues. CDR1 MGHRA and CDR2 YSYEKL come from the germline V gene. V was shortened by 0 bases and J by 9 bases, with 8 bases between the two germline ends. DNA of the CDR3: TGCGCCAGCAGCCAAGATCGGGGGAGGGAGCTGTTTTTT. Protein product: CASSQDRGRELFF.

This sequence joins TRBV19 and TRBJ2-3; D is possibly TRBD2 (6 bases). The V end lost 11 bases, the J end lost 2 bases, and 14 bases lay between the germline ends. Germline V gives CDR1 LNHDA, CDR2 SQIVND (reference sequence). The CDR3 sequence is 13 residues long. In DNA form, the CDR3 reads TGTGCCTCAGTGGGCGGGAACACAGATACGCAGTATTTT. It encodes CASVGGNTDTQYF.

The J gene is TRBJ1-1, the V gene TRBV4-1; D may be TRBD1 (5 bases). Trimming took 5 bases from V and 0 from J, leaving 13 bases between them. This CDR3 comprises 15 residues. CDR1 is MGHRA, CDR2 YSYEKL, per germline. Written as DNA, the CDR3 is TGCGCCAGCAGCTCTTTTACAGGAATGAACACTGAAGCTTTCTTT. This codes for CASSSFTGMNTEAFF.

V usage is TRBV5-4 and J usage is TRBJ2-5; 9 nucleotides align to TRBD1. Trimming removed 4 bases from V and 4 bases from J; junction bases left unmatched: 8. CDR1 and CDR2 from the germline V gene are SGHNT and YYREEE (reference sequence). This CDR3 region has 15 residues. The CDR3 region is CASSRDRATSETQYF. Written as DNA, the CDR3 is TGTGCCAGCAGCAGGGACAGGGCTACGTCAGAGACCCAGTACTTC.

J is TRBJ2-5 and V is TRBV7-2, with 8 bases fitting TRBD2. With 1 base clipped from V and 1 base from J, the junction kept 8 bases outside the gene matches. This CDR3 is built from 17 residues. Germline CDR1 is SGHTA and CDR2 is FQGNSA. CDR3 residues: CASSLGPSGGAQETQYF. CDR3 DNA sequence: TGTGCCAGCAGCTTAGGCCCGAGCGGGGGTGCCCAAGAGACCCAGTACTTC.

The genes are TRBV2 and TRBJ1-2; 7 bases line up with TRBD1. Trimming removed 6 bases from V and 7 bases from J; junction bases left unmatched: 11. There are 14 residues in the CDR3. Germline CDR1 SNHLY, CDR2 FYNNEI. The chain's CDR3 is CASRSQGFGSGYTF. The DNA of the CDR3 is TGTGCCAGCAGATCACAGGGGTTCGGGAGTGGCTACACCTTC.

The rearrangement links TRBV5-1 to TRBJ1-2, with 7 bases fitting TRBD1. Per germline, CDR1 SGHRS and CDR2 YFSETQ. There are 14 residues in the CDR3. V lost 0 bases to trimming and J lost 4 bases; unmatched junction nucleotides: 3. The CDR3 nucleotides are TGCGCCAGCAGCTTGGAGACAGGGACCTATGGCTACACCTTC. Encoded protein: CASSLETGTYGYTF.

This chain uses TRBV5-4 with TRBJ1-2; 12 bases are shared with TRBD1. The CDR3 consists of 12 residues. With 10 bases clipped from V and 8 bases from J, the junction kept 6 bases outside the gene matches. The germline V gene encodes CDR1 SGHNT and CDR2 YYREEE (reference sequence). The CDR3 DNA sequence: TGTGCCGTGGGACAGGGGGCGGAAGGCTACACCTTC. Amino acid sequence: CAVGQGAEGYTF.

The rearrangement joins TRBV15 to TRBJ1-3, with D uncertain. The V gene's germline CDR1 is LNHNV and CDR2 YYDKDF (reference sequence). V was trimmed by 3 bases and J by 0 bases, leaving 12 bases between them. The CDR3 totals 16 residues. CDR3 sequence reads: CATSSPRRTSGNTIYF. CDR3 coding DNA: TGTGCCACCAGCAGCCCGAGGCGTACCTCTGGAAACACCATATATTTT.

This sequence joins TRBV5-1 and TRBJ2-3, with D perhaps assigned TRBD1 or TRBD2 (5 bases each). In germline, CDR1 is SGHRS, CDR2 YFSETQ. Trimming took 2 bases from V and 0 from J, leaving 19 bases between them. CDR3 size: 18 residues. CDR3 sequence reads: CASSLSGTGLSSTDTQYF. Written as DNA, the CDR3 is TGCGCCAGCAGCTTATCCGGGACCGGTTTATCTAGCACAGATACGCAGTATTTT.

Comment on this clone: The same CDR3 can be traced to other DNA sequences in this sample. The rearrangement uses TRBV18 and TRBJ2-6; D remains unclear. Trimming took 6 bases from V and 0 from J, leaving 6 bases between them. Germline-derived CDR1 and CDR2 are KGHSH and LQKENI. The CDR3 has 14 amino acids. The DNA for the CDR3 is TGTGCCAGCTCTCCCCTCTCTGGGGCCAACGTCCTGACTTTC. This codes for CASSPLSGANVLTF. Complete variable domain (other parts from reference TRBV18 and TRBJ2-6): NAGVMQNPRHLVRRRGQEARLRCSPMKGHSHVYWYRQLPEEGLKFMVYLQKENIIDESGMPKERFSAEFPKEGPSILRIQQVVRGDSAAYFCASSPLSGANVLTFGAGSRLTVL.

This chain's CDR3 is CASSLGSARLYEQYF. In DNA, the CDR3 is TGTGCCAGCAGCTTAGGCAGCGCCAGGCTCTACGAGCAGTACTTC. The chain couples TRBV13 to TRBJ2-7, with D unclear. The V and J ends lost 0 bases and 3 bases respectively, with 12 bases between them. CDR1 and CDR2 from the germline V gene are PRHDT and FYEKMQ (reference sequence). The CDR3 is 15 amino acids.

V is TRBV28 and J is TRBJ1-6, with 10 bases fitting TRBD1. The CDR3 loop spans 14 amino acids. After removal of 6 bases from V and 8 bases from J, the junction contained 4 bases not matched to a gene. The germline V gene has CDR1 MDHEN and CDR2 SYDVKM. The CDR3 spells CASRPGQGYSPLHF. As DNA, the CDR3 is TGTGCCAGCAGGCCGGGACAGGGGTATTCACCCCTCCACTTT.

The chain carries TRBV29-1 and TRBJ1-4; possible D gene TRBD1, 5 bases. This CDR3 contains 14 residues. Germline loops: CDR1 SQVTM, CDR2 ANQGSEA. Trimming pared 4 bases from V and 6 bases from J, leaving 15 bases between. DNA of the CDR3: TGCAGCGTTGCTAGGACATTGATGGATGAAAAACTGTTTTTT. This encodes CSVARTLMDEKLFF.

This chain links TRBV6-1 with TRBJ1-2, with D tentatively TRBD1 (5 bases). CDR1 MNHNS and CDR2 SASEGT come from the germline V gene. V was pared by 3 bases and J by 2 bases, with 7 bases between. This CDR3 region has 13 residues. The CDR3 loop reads CASSEDTNYGYTF. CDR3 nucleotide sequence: TGTGCCAGCAGTGAGGACACGAACTATGGCTACACCTTC.

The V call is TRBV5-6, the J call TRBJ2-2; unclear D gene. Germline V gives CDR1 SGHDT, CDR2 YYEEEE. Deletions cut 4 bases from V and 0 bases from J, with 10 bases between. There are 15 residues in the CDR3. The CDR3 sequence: CASSQTPANTGELFF. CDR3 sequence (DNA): TGTGCCAGCAGCCAGACACCCGCGAACACCGGGGAGCTGTTTTTT.

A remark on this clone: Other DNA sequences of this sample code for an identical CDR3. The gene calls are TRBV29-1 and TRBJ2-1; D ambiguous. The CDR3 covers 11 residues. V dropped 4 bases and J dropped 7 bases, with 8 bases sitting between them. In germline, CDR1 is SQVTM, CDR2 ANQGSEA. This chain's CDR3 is CSVGEGNEQFF. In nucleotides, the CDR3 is TGCAGCGTTGGGGAAGGGAATGAGCAGTTCTTC.

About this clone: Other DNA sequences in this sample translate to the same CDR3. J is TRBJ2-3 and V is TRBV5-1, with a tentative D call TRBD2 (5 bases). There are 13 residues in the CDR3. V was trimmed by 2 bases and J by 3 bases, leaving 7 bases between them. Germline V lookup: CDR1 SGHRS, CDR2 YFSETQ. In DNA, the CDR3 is TGCGCCAGCAGCTTCTCGGGGACAGATACGCAGTATTTT. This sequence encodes CASSFSGTDTQYF.

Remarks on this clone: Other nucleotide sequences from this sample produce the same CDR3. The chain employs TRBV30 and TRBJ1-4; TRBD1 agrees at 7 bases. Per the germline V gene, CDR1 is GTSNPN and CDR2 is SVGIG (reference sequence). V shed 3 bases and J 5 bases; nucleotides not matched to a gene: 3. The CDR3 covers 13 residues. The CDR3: CAWRGTVNEKLFF. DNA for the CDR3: TGTGCCTGGAGGGGGACAGTAAATGAAAAACTGTTTTTT. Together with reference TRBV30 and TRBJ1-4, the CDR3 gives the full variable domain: SQTIHQWPATLVQPVGSPLSLECTVEGTSNPNLYWYRQAAGRGLQLLFYSVGIGQISSEVPQNLSASRPQDRQFILSSKKLLLSDSGFYLCAWRGTVNEKLFFGSGTQLSVL.

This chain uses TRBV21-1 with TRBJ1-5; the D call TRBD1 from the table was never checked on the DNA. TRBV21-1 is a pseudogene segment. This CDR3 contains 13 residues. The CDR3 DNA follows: TGTGCCAGCAGGGGGAAGGGGGATCAGCCCCAGCATTTT. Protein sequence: CASRGKGDQPQHF.

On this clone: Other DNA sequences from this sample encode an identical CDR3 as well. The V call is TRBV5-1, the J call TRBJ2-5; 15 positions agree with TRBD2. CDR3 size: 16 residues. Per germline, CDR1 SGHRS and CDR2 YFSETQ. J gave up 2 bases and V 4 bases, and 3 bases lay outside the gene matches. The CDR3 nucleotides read TGCGCCAGCAGCCCTGGACTAGCGGGGGGGCAAGAGACCCAGTACTTC. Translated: CASSPGLAGGQETQYF. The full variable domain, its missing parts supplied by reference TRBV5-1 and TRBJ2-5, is KAGVTQTPRYLIKTRGQQVTLSCSPISGHRSVSWYQQTPGQGLQFLFEYFSETQRNKGNFPGRFSGRQFSNSRSEMNVSTLELGDSALYLCASSPGLAGGQETQYFGPGTRLLVL.